A selection of T cell receptor beta chains follows, all from one sample in a study of T cell responses to AZD1222 COVID-19 vaccine. Sequencing used immunoSEQ multiplex PCR; TCRdb keeps in-frame clones, though not all of them. The table lists 200,000 or so clones, just under 90% of them singletons. The sample was peripheral blood, taken on day 0 of AZD1222 vaccination. These receptor sequences come from an adult in good health. CDR3s include the opening cysteine and the closing phenylalanine or tryptophan. D genes are given only for firm matches. Only some rows state a clone size, as once, few, many or a class for expanded clones.

d_gene	j_gene	v_gene	abundance	CDR3nt	CDR3aa
TRBD1	TRBJ2-3	TRBV7-2	NA	TGTGCCAGCAGCCCACAGGGGACCCTAGATACGCAGTATTTT	CASSPQGTLDTQYF
TRBD1	TRBJ1-2	TRBV27	once	TGTGCCAGCACACGCTCCGGGACAGGAGTCTATGGCTACACCTTC	CASTRSGTGVYGYTF
TRBD1	TRBJ1-2	TRBV7-9	NA	TGTGCCAGCAGCTTGGGACAGCTTGAGGGCTACACCTTC	CASSLGQLEGYTF
NA	TRBJ2-2	TRBV10-2	NA	TGCGCCAGCAGGTTGAATCCGAACACCGGGGAGCTGTTTTTT	CASRLNPNTGELFF
TRBD1	TRBJ2-1	TRBV19	NA	TGTGCCAGTAGTATTTTAGGGACAGGGTCCTACAATGAGCAGTTCTTC	CASSILGTGSYNEQFF
NA	TRBJ2-1	TRBV30	NA	TGTGCCTGGAGGTACAGGGCCGAGCAGTTCTTC	CAWRYRAEQFF
TRBD1	TRBJ1-2	TRBV2	NA	TGTGCCAGCAGGGGGGACAGCAACTATGGCTACACCTTC	CASRGDSNYGYTF
NA	TRBJ1-4	TRBV11-1	NA	TGTGCCAGCAGCTTATTGGTGGATAATGAAAAACTGTTTTTT	CASSLLVDNEKLFF
TRBD2	TRBJ2-1	TRBV5-1	NA	TGCGCCAGCAGCTTGGGGACTAGGAATCTGGGCGATGAGCAGTTCTTC	CASSLGTRNLGDEQFF
TRBD2	TRBJ2-7	TRBV19	NA	TGTGCCAGTAGTTCAGGAGGCGGGGGGTACTACGAGCAGTACTTC	CASSSGGGGYYEQYF
TRBD1	TRBJ1-1	TRBV30	NA	TGTGCCTGGAGTGTCGTCAGGGGGTCGTCTGAAGCTTTCTTT	CAWSVVRGSSEAFF
NA	TRBJ1-5	TRBV6-5	few	TGTGCCAGCAGTTTCCGGACAGAGCCAAATCAGCCCCAGCATTTT	CASSFRTEPNQPQHF
NA	TRBJ1-2	TRBV5-6	NA	TGTGCCAGCACCTTAGGGATTCATGGGGGTGATGGCTACACCTTC	CASTLGIHGGDGYTF
NA	TRBJ2-7	TRBV9	NA	TGTGCCAGCAGCGAGTCACTAGATATTCCCTACGAGCAGTACTTC	CASSESLDIPYEQYF
TRBD1	TRBJ2-1	TRBV18	once	TGTGCCAGCTCATACGACAGGGTCAATGAGCAGTTCTTC	CASSYDRVNEQFF
NA	TRBJ2-3	TRBV7-9	NA	TGTGCCAGCAGCTCTCGCACAGATACGCAGTATTTT	CASSSRTDTQYF
NA	TRBJ2-7	TRBV30	once	TGTGCCTGGTCCACCACCTACGAGCAGTACTTC	CAWSTTYEQYF
NA	TRBJ2-1	TRBV3-1/TRBV3-2	NA	TGTGCCAGCAGCCAAGATGGGTGCGATAGTCTATACAATGAGCAGTTCTTC	CASSQDGCDSLYNEQFF
TRBD2	TRBJ2-1	TRBV7-9	NA	TGTGCCAGCAGCCCTAGCGGGAGGCCCGGCAATGAGCAGTTCTTC	CASSPSGRPGNEQFF
NA	TRBJ1-6	TRBV18	NA	TGTGCCAGCTCACCAGGAAGTTCACCCCTCCACTTT	CASSPGSSPLHF
NA	TRBJ2-2	TRBV6-5	NA	TGTGCCAGCAGTTCTTCCCGACCGGGGAACGGGGAGCTGTTTTTT	CASSSSRPGNGELFF
NA	TRBJ1-2	TRBV6-6	NA	TGTGCCAGCAGTTACGATAGGGGACGGGGTGGCTACACCTTC	CASSYDRGRGGYTF
NA	TRBJ2-7	TRBV5-1	NA	TGCGCCAGCAGCCCCCCGCGGGGTTACTCCTACGAGCAGTACTTC	CASSPPRGYSYEQYF
TRBD1	TRBJ2-2	TRBV6-4	few	TGTGCCAGCAGTGGACAGGGGGACACCGGGGAGCTGTTTTTT	CASSGQGDTGELFF
NA	TRBJ2-2	TRBV2	NA	TGTGCCAGCGGCATGAACACCGGGGAGCTGTTTTTT	CASGMNTGELFF
TRBD1	TRBJ1-6	TRBV7-9	NA	TGTGCCAGCAGCTTTGCAGGGGGTAATTCACCCCTCCACTTT	CASSFAGGNSPLHF
NA	TRBJ1-1	TRBV25-1	NA	TGTGCCAGCAGTGAATATACTGAAGCTTTCTTT	CASSEYTEAFF
NA	TRBJ2-2	TRBV9	few	TGTGCCAGCAGCGTAGAGGCAGGGTGGGGCACCGGGGAGCTGTTTTTT	CASSVEAGWGTGELFF
TRBD1	TRBJ1-6	TRBV27	few	TGTGCCAGCAGTTTAGGGACAGGGCGGAGAGATTCACCCCTCCACTTT	CASSLGTGRRDSPLHF
NA	TRBJ2-7	TRBV3-1/TRBV3-2	NA	TGTGCCAGCAGCCCGTTCGGTAGCGTCGCCTACGAGCAGTACTTC	CASSPFGSVAYEQYF
NA	TRBJ2-2	TRBV6-5	NA	TGTGCCAGCAGTTACTCGGGTAACACCGGGGAGCTGTTTTTT	CASSYSGNTGELFF
NA	TRBJ2-2	TRBV19	NA	TGTGCCAGTAGTATTGGGTTTTTATCCGTCCCGTCCGGGGAGCTGTTTTTT	CASSIGFLSVPSGELFF
NA	TRBJ1-1	TRBV11-1	NA	TGTGCCAGCAGCTTTCATACAGCCCCAATGGGCACTGAAGCTTTCTTT	CASSFHTAPMGTEAFF
NA	TRBJ1-4	TRBV30	NA	TGTGCCCGTACATTCAATGAAAAACTGTTTTTT	CARTFNEKLFF
NA	TRBJ1-3	TRBV7-2	NA	TGTGCCAGCAGCCCGCAGGGGGGAAACACCATATATTTT	CASSPQGGNTIYF
NA	TRBJ1-1	TRBV3-1/TRBV3-2	NA	TGTGCCAGCAGCCAAGAACGCGTTTCTTTCTTT	CASSQERVSFF
TRBD1	TRBJ1-4	TRBV19	NA	TGTGCCAGTACAATATCAGGGGGAACTAATGAAAAACTGTTTTTT	CASTISGGTNEKLFF
NA	TRBJ2-7	TRBV12-3/TRBV12-4	NA	TGTGCCAGCAGTGGGTGGGGACTCTACGAGCAGTACTTC	CASSGWGLYEQYF
TRBD2	TRBJ2-5	TRBV11-2	NA	TGTGCCAGCAGCGGCGGACTAGCGGGGAGGGACTACCAAGAGACCCAGTACTTC	CASSGGLAGRDYQETQYF